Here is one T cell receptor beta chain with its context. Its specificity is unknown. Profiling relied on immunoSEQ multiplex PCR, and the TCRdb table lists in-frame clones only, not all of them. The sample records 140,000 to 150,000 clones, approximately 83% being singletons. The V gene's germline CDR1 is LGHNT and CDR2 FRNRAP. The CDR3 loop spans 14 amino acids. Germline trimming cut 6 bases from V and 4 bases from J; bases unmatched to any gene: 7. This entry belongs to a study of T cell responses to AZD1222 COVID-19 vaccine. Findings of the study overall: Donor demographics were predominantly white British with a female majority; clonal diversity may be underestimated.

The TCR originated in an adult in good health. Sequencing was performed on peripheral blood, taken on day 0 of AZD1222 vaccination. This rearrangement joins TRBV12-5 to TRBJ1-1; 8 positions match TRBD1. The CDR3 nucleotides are TGTGCTAGTGGCCAGGACAGGGTGAGCACTGAAGCTTTCTTT. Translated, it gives CASGQDRVSTEAFF.